The 7 T cell receptor beta chains in this list originate from one sample, sequenced in a study of T-cell reconstitution after alpha-beta-depleted transplantation in children. This sample's TCRbeta library carried unique molecular identifier barcodes. TCRdb ran MiXCR on the PCR reads and lists one entry per CDR3 protein. The sample holds about 540,000 distinct CDR3 sequences, 25% to 30% seen once. This material consisted of PBMCs, taken before TCRalphabeta/CD19-depleted stem cell transplant. The source is a boy under three years old with Wiskott-Aldrich syndrome, due to receive a stem cell transplant.

This chain uses TRBV12-3 or TRBV12-4 with TRBJ2-2, with a possible D match to TRBD1 (5 bases). The CDR3 runs 16 residues. Trimming shortened V by 2 bases and J by 4 bases, and 14 bases separated the two germline ends. The CDR3 sequence: CASSLRGQGRTGELFF. Here the CDR3 DNA reads TGTGCCAGCAGTTTACGTGGGCAGGGCCGCACCGGGGAGCTGTTTTTT.

This clonotype was seen more than once but under ten times. The rearrangement uses TRBV11-2 and TRBJ2-1; the D gene is possibly TRBD2 (5 bases). In germline, CDR1 is SGHAT, CDR2 FQNNGV. The CDR3 sequence is 15 residues long. Trimming took off 0 bases at V and 10 bases at J, with 16 bases between the two ends. Written as DNA, the CDR3 is TGTGCCAGCAGCTTAGATCCTACGGGAATCGGGGAGCAGTTCTTC. This translates into CASSLDPTGIGEQFF.

J is TRBJ1-2 and V is TRBV6-1; D is perhaps TRBD1 (6 bases). The germline V gene has CDR1 MNHNS and CDR2 SASEGT. This CDR3 contains 13 residues. V was trimmed by 8 bases and J by 8 bases, leaving 18 bases between them. The CDR3 spells CASDPTGLGGYTF. Written as DNA, the CDR3 is TGTGCCAGCGATCCGACAGGCCTCGGGGGCTACACCTTC.

This clonotype was observed a few times. The J gene is TRBJ2-7, the V gene TRBV29-1; D may be TRBD2 (6 bases). The germline CDR1 and CDR2 sequences are SQVTM and ANQGSEA. V gave up 0 bases and J gave up 3 bases, with 12 bases separating them. The CDR3 has 14 residues. CDR3 amino acids: CSVEEVEGGYEQYF. DNA for the CDR3: TGCAGCGTTGAAGAAGTGGAGGGAGGCTACGAGCAGTACTTC.

This clonotype has just a few counts. The chain has TRBV5-1 and TRBJ1-1; D might be TRBD1 (5 bases). CDR1 and CDR2 (germline): SGHRS, YFSETQ. The CDR3 contains 13 residues. V lost 4 bases and J 8 bases, leaving 15 bases between the germline ends. As DNA, the CDR3 is TGCGCCAGCAGCGTACAGGAGGCTGGAGAAGCTTTCTTT. Protein product: CASSVQEAGEAFF. Full variable domain (missing parts from reference TRBV5-1 and TRBJ1-1): KAGVTQTPRYLIKTRGQQVTLSCSPISGHRSVSWYQQTPGQGLQFLFEYFSETQRNKGNFPGRFSGRQFSNSRSEMNVSTLELGDSALYLCASSVQEAGEAFFGQGTRLTVV.

This chain links TRBV6-5 with TRBJ1-2, with no clear D. Germline V CDR1 and CDR2: MNHEY, SVGAGI. Trimming pared 6 bases from V and 7 bases from J, leaving 12 bases between. The CDR3 has 12 residues. The CDR3 reads CASSSGLAGYTF. The CDR3 DNA reads TGTGCCAGCAGCTCCGGACTAGCTGGCTACACCTTC.

Only a few counts were recorded for this clonotype. The V and J genes are TRBV7-9 and TRBJ1-1; TRBD1 agrees at 8 bases. Trimming removed 1 base from V and 1 base from J; junction bases left unmatched: 5. The CDR3 totals 16 residues. Germline V gene lookup returns CDR1 SEHNR and CDR2 FQNEAQ (reference sequence). The CDR3 spells CASSLVGQGANTEAFF. In nucleotides, the CDR3 is TGTGCCAGCAGCTTAGTGGGGCAGGGGGCGAACACTGAAGCTTTCTTT.